The entry that follows covers one TCR beta chain sequence. Its antigen is unidentified. The data were produced by immunoSEQ multiplex PCR, yet TCRdb's version contains in-frame clones alone and is incomplete. The table lists 120,000 to 150,000 clones, 91% of them singletons. This entry is derived from a study of T cell responses to AZD1222 COVID-19 vaccine. About the study: Investigators merged groups given second doses at roughly 4 or roughly 12 weeks. Overall study results and limits: Increased Spike-specific TCR breadth and depth were observed after two AZD1222 doses. Seropositive status at baseline applied to only 6 or 7 AZD1222 recipients. Repertoires were obtained only post-peak T cell response.

This CDR3 has 12 amino acids. The V gene lost 7 bases and the J gene lost 5 bases, with 11 bases spanning the gap. Germline assignment: CDR1 MNHEY and CDR2 SMNVEV (reference sequence). This material consisted of peripheral blood, taken on day 0 of AZD1222 vaccination. The rearrangement links TRBV27 to TRBJ1-2; TRBD1 might be the D (5 bases). This sequence originates from an adult in good health. CDR3 DNA: TGTGCCAGCAAGGGGCAGGAGTATGGCTACACCTTC. Residues: CASKGQEYGYTF.